This TCR beta chain was identified in a study of PD-1 blockade in mismatch repair-deficient tumors. This CDR3 has 14 residues. The germline V gene has CDR1 MNHEY and CDR2 SMNVEV (reference sequence). The germline V and J ends were trimmed by 1 base and 5 bases, with 12 bases remaining between them. TCR sequencing covered three patients who responded to pembrolizumab. Profiled with immunoSEQ multiplex PCR; TCRdb holds only in-frame clones, not every one. The sample includes more than 90,000 clones, around three quarters of them seen just once. The chain links TRBV27 to TRBJ2-7, with D tentatively TRBD1 or TRBD2 (5 bases each). Here the sequenced sample was peripheral blood, taken about 13 months after starting pembrolizumab. The TCR sequence derives from an adult with mismatch repair-deficient cancer. The CDR3 bases are TGTGCCAGCAGTTTATTTCCTGGGGACGACGAGCAGTACTTC. Residues: CASSLFPGDDEQYF.